This TCR beta chain is from a study of blood T cell repertoires in COVID-19. Study summary: Material from acute and convalescent COVID-19 was sourced from the United States, Italy and Spain. T cells, B-cell-depleted T cells, or PBMCs provided the cDNA or gDNA that served as material.

Concerning this clone: One junction end disagrees with the germline gene, perhaps due to a read error.

Per the germline V gene, CDR1 is MRHNA and CDR2 is SNTAGT. This CDR3 region has 14 residues. In the original workflow: Amplification of reference gene primers was used by the study to estimate nucleated cell counts. Repertoires were generated with immunoSEQ multiplex PCR, while TCRdb's copy carries only in-frame clones and drops some. V, J and clone size derive from that table, while D and trimming were established from the DNA sequence. The sample carries some 150,000 clones, approximately 86% recorded once. The sample consisted of peripheral blood. The clonotype was recovered from a woman aged 55 to 70 with active or convalescent COVID-19. This chain connects TRBV6-4 to TRBJ1-2, with 9 nucleotides matching TRBD1. CDR3 in amino acids: CASSEEEGQGPIHF. The CDR3 DNA follows: TGTGCCAGCAGTGAAGAAGAGGGACAGGGCCCGATCCACTTC.